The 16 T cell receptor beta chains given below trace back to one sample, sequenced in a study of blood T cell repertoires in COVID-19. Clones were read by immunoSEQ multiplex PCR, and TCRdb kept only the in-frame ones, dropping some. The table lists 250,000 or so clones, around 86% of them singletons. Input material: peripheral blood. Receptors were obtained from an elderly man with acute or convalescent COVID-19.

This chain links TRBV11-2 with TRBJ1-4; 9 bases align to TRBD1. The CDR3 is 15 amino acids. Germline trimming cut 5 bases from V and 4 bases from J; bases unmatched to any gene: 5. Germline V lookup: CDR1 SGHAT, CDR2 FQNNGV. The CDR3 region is CASSIRTGVNEKLFF. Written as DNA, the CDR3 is TGTGCCAGCAGCATAAGGACAGGGGTTAATGAAAAACTGTTTTTT.

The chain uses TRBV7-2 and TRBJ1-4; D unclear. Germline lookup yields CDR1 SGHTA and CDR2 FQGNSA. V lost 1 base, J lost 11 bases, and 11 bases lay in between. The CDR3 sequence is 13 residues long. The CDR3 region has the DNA TGTGCCAGCAGCTTAGGGGCTAGCCGGAAACTGTTTTTT. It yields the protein CASSLGASRKLFF.

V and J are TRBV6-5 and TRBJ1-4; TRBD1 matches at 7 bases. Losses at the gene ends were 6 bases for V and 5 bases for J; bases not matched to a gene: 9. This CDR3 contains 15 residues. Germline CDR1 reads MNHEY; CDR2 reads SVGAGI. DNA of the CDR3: TGTGCCAGCAGAGACGACAGGGTTGGAAATGAAAAACTGTTTTTT. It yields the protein CASRDDRVGNEKLFF.

CDR3 nucleotides: TGTGCCACCTCCAGCGGGAACTCCTACAATGAGCAGTTCTTC. Amino acid sequence: CATSSGNSYNEQFF. The chain couples TRBV27 to TRBJ2-1; 7 bases are shared with TRBD2. The length of the CDR3 is 14 residues. V trimming: 10 bases; J trimming: 0 bases; junction bases outside the gene matches: 6. The germline V gene encodes CDR1 MNHEY and CDR2 SMNVEV (reference sequence).

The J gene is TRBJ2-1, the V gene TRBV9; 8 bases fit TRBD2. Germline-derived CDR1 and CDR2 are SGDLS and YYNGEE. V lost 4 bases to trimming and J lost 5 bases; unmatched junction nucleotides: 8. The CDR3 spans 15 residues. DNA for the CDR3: TGTGCCAGCAGCATAAGCGGGAGCGTAAACAATGAGCAGTTCTTC. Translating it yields CASSISGSVNNEQFF.

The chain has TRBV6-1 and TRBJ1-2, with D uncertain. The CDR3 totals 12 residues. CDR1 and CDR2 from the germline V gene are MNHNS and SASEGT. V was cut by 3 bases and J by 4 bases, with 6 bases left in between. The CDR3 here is CASSDRFYGYTF. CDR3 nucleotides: TGTGCCAGCAGTGACCGGTTCTATGGCTACACCTTC.

This CDR3 reads CASSFEGRGGTDTQYF. CDR3 DNA: TGTGCCAGCAGCTTTGAAGGGAGGGGCGGCACAGATACGCAGTATTTT. The chain couples TRBV7-8 to TRBJ2-3, with 7 bases fitting TRBD2. After removal of 3 bases from V and 1 base from J, the junction contained 7 bases not matched to a gene. CDR3 length: 16 amino acids. Per germline, CDR1 SGHVS and CDR2 FQNEAQ.

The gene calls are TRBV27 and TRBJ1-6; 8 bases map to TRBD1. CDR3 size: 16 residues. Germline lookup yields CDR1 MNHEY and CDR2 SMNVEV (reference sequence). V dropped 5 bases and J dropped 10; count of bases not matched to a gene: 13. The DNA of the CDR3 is TGTGCCAGCAGTCGAGACCTACAGGGGGTGTCATCACCCCTCCACTTT. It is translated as CASSRDLQGVSSPLHF.

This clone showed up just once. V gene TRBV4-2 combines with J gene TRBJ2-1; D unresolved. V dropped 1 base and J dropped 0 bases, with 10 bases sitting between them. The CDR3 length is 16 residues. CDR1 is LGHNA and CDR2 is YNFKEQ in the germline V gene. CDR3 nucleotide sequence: TGTGCCAGCAGCCAAGGTGTCTGGAGCTCCTACAATGAGCAGTTCTTC. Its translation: CASSQGVWSSYNEQFF.

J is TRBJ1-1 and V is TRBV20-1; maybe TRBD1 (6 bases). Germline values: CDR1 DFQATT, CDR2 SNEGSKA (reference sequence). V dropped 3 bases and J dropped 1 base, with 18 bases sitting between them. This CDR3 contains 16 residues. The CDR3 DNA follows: TGCAGTGCTAGTGTATGGGGGCCAGCAAGGAACACTGAAGCTTTCTTT. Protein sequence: CSASVWGPARNTEAFF.

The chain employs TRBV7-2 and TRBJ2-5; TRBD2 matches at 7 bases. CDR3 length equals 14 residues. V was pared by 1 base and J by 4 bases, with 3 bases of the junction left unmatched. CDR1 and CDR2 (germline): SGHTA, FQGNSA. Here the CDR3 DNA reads TGTGCCAGCAGCTTAGGTTGGGGGGGAGAGACCCAGTACTTC. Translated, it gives CASSLGWGGETQYF.

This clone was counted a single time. CDR3 in amino acids: CASTLDEMQYF. The CDR3 nucleotides read TGTGCCAGCACCCTTGATGAGATGCAGTATTTT. The V call is TRBV28, the J call TRBJ2-3; D ambiguous. The V end was cut by 7 bases, the J end by 11 bases, with 13 bases between. CDR1 MDHEN and CDR2 SYDVKM come from the germline V gene. The CDR3 is 11 amino acids. Full variable domain (outside the CDR3, taken from reference TRBV28 and TRBJ2-3): DVKVTQSSRYLVKRTGEKVFLECVQDMDHENMFWYRQDPGLGLRLIYFSYDVKMKEKGDIPEGYSVSREKKERFSLILESASTNQTSMYLCASTLDEMQYFGPGTRLTVL.

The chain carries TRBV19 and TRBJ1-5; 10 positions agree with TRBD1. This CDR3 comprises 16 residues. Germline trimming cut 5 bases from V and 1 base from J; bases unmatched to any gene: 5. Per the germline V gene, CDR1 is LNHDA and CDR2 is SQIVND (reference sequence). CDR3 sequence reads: CASSRDRGGSNQPQHF. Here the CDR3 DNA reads TGTGCCAGTAGTCGGGACAGGGGAGGGAGCAATCAGCCCCAGCATTTT.

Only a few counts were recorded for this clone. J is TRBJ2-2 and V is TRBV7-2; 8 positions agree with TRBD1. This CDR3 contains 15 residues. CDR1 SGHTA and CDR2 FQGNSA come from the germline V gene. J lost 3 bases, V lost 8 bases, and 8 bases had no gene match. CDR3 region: CASGVYRGYTGELFF. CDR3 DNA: TGTGCCAGCGGAGTCTACAGGGGGTACACCGGGGAGCTGTTTTTT.

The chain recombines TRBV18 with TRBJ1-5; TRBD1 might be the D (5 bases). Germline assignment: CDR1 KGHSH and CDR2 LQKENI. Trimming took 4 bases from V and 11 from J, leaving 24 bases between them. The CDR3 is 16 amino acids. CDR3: CASSLSQGSNGGAQHF. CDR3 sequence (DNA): TGTGCCAGCTCACTTAGCCAAGGATCCAATGGAGGGGCCCAGCATTTT.

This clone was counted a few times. The chain's CDR3 is CASSPGLAGALGEQYF. The CDR3 DNA sequence: TGTGCCAGCAGCCCGGGACTAGCGGGGGCCCTCGGCGAGCAGTACTTC. The chain recombines TRBV7-2 with TRBJ2-7, with 14 bases identical to TRBD2. Germline lookup yields CDR1 SGHTA and CDR2 FQGNSA. J was trimmed by 6 bases and V by 5 bases; bases with no gene match: 9. The CDR3 has 16 amino acids.